The source of this TCR beta chain is a study of a mutant IDH1 vaccine in newly diagnosed glioma. Broader study findings: Pseudoprogression appeared unlinked to shifts in leading peripheral T cell clonotypes.

As for this clone: Its antigen is undetermined.

Described time point: week 35, safety follow-up. The vaccine gave 300 ug of a 20-mer mutant IDH1 peptide subcutaneously per dose. Clones were read by immunoSEQ multiplex PCR, and TCRdb kept only the in-frame ones, dropping some. The sample lists 25,000 to 40,000 clones, 60% to 85% occurring once. The CDR3 has 16 amino acids. J gave up 5 bases and V 3 bases, and 12 bases lay outside the gene matches. The germline V gene encodes CDR1 MNHEY and CDR2 SVGAGI. The clonotype comes from a woman aged 25 to 45 with glioma. Some clones in this sample may be carry-over from other donors' samples. This material consisted of PBMCs, taken from a glioma patient whose treatment included an IDH1 peptide vaccine. The V gene is TRBV6-5, the J gene TRBJ2-5; 7 bases are shared with TRBD1. The CDR3 here is CASSYSRTGAGETQYF. The CDR3 DNA reads as TGTGCCAGCAGTTATAGCCGTACAGGGGCGGGTGAGACCCAGTACTTC.